This T cell receptor beta chain was sequenced in a study of blood T cells in healthy people across ages. The second PCR ran about 6 to 11 cycles with a sample-barcoded 5' primer and J-beta primers. TCRdb independently ran MiXCR on the 5' RACE reads; one entry per CDR3 protein. The sample contains hundreds of thousands of distinct CDR3 sequences, 35% to 50% of which appear only once. CDR1 is MRHNA, CDR2 SNTAGT, per germline. Deletions cut 0 bases from V and 0 bases from J, with 2 bases between. CDR3 length: 13 residues. The chain links TRBV6-4 to TRBJ1-1, with no clear D. This TCR was recovered from a man older than 75 in good health. The sequenced sample was blood. CDR3 nucleotides: TGTGCCAGCAGTGACTCGGTGAACACTGAAGCTTTCTTT. Protein: CASSDSVNTEAFF.